Listed here are 6 T cell receptor beta chains from one sample, sequenced in a study of cytomegalovirus exposure and HLA in healthy donors. This PCR relied on a set of 60 Vbeta primers and 13 Jbeta primers. Using immunoSEQ multiplex PCR, the repertoire was profiled, and TCRdb retains in-frame clones only, with some absent. The sample lists some 170,000 clones; approximately 80% were seen once. The sample taken for sequencing was PBMCs. These receptors were collected from a young man in good health and CMV-seropositive.

V and J are TRBV29-1 and TRBJ2-7, with D uncertain. Germline lookup yields CDR1 SQVTM and CDR2 ANQGSEA. The CDR3 sequence is 12 residues long. The V end was cut by 4 bases, the J end by 5 bases, with 12 bases between. CDR3 sequence (DNA): TGCAGCGTTGTGGCATCGAAAAACGAGCAGTACTTC. Translating it yields CSVVASKNEQYF.

The V gene is TRBV5-6, the J gene TRBJ1-5; D unresolved. Germline-derived CDR1 and CDR2 are SGHDT and YYEEEE. V was trimmed by 5 bases and J by 3 bases, leaving 12 bases between them. CDR3 length equals 14 residues. CDR3 nucleotides: TGTGCCAGCAGAGAATCGGGGAACAATCAGCCCCAGCATTTT. Protein product: CASRESGNNQPQHF.

In this sample, this clone turned up a few times. The chain employs TRBV11-3 and TRBJ2-4; a possible D gene is TRBD2 (9 bases). The germline V gene encodes CDR1 SGHNT and CDR2 YENEEA. The CDR3 loop spans 17 amino acids. V gave up 5 bases and J gave up 7 bases, with 24 bases separating them. The CDR3 bases are TGTGCCAGCAGCCCTGGACAGGGAGCGGGAGGTTCTAACATTCAGTACTTC. Amino acids: CASSPGQGAGGSNIQYF.

The chain links TRBV7-9 to TRBJ2-2; 10 bases are shared with TRBD1. V lost 2 bases, J lost 5 bases, and 5 bases stayed unmatched. CDR1 is SEHNR and CDR2 is FQNEAQ in the germline V gene (reference sequence). The CDR3 length is 16 residues. DNA for the CDR3: TGTGCCAGCAGCTTATTAAGGGACAGGGGTACCGGGGAGCTGTTTTTT. It encodes CASSLLRDRGTGELFF.

The chain combines TRBV11-2 with TRBJ2-7, with TRBD1 identical over 10 bases. CDR3 length equals 15 residues. In germline, CDR1 is SGHAT, CDR2 FQNNGV. V was pared by 7 bases and J by 9 bases, with 15 bases of the junction left unmatched. The CDR3 sequence: CASTLRGTGVEAQYF. In DNA, the CDR3 is TGTGCCAGCACCCTACGAGGGACAGGGGTAGAGGCGCAGTACTTC.

The chain joins TRBV19 to TRBJ1-1, with 8 bases that match TRBD1. The germline gives CDR1 LNHDA, CDR2 SQIVND (reference sequence). This CDR3 has 14 residues. Trimming took 3 bases from V and 7 from J; bases not matched to a gene: 7. CDR3 nucleotide sequence: TGTGCCAGTAGTATCCGGCAGGGGGCAGGTGAAGCTTTCTTT. It codes for CASSIRQGAGEAFF.